These 9 T cell receptor beta chains were all obtained from the same sample, sequenced in a study of shared clonotypes between healthy human individuals. Clones were read by immunoSEQ multiplex PCR, and TCRdb kept only the in-frame ones, dropping some. The data hold more than 400,000 clones, with approximately 78% observed a single time. The specimen sequenced was PBMCs. These receptors came from a woman aged 40-49 years in good health. Some clones in this sample may be carry-over from other donors' samples.

V is TRBV4-1 and J is TRBJ2-2; D is unresolved. Deletions cut 0 bases from V and 3 bases from J, with 8 bases between. Germline V gene lookup returns CDR1 MGHRA and CDR2 YSYEKL. The CDR3 runs 15 residues. DNA of the CDR3: TGCGCCAGCAGCCAAGATGGTCTCTACACCGGGGAGCTGTTTTTT. Translating it yields CASSQDGLYTGELFF.

About this clone itself: Just one base apart from a much larger clone, this may be a read error. The chain couples TRBV7-2 to TRBJ1-2; the D gene is possibly TRBD1 (6 bases). CDR1 SGHTA and CDR2 FQGNSA come from the germline V gene. The CDR3 runs 15 residues. CDR3 DNA: TGTGCCAGCAGCTGGCCGGGAAGGGGGATCTATGGCTGCACCTTC. This translates into CASSWPGRGIYGCTF.

The J gene is TRBJ2-7, the V gene TRBV11-2, with 12 bases that match TRBD2. CDR1 SGHAT and CDR2 FQNNGV come from the germline V gene. This CDR3 spans 17 amino acids. J was trimmed by 2 bases and V by 5 bases; bases with no gene match: 10. CDR3 protein: CASSLTSGSLETYEQYF. In nucleotides, the CDR3 is TGTGCCAGCAGCCTGACTAGCGGGAGCTTAGAAACCTACGAGCAGTACTTC.

The CDR3 sequence is CAIRGSNSGANVLTF. CDR3 DNA: TGTGCCATCAGGGGGAGTAACTCTGGGGCCAACGTCCTGACTTTC. The V call is TRBV10-3, the J call TRBJ2-6, with a weak D call TRBD2 (5 bases). V was trimmed by 6 bases and J by 0 bases, leaving 9 bases between them. CDR1 and CDR2 (germline): ENHRY, SYGVKD. This CDR3 has 15 residues.

This chain uses TRBV7-6 with TRBJ2-6; 7 bases line up with TRBD1. The trim removed 1 base at V and 2 bases at J, leaving 5 bases unmatched. Germline values: CDR1 SGHVS, CDR2 FNYEAQ. The CDR3 has 17 residues. CDR3 nucleotide sequence: TGTGCCAGCAGCTTAGGACCAGGGGGAGCTGGGGCCAACGTCCTGACTTTC. Encoded protein: CASSLGPGGAGANVLTF.

The chain recombines TRBV2 with TRBJ2-4, with TRBD2 matching over 7 bases. The V and J ends lost 7 bases and 0 bases, in that order; junction bases with no gene match: 9. CDR1 and CDR2 (germline): SNHLY, FYNNEI. The CDR3 totals 16 residues. DNA for the CDR3: TGTGCCAGCACCTTACGAGCGGGACTAGCCAAAAACATTCAGTACTTC. Its protein product is CASTLRAGLAKNIQYF.

The chain carries TRBV6-6 and TRBJ2-3, with D perhaps TRBD2 (5 bases). Germline CDR1 and CDR2: MNHNY and SVGAGI (reference sequence). The CDR3 is 15 residues long. Trimming shortened V by 2 bases and J by 3 bases, and 12 bases separated the two germline ends. CDR3 in DNA: TGTGCCAGCAGTTACGACTACACCAATACAGATACGCAGTATTTT. The encoded protein is CASSYDYTNTDTQYF.

The chain has TRBV25-1 and TRBJ1-5; a weak D match, TRBD1 (5 bases). The CDR3 is 12 residues long. Trimming cost V 1 base and J 9 bases, with 7 bases left between them. The V gene's germline CDR1 is MGHDK and CDR2 SYGVNS. The CDR3 bases are TGTGCCAGCAGTGAATCAGGGCGGCCCCAGCATTTT. As protein: CASSESGRPQHF.

The V call is TRBV9, the J call TRBJ2-5, with 7 bases lining up with TRBD1. The CDR3 extends over 14 amino acids. The V and J ends lost 3 bases and 9 bases, in that order; junction bases with no gene match: 11. Germline lookup yields CDR1 SGDLS and CDR2 YYNGEE. CDR3 coding DNA: TGTGCCAGCAGCGCCGGGACAGCCCTTCGGGCCCAGTACTTC. Its protein product is CASSAGTALRAQYF.